These 12 T cell receptor beta chains were sequenced from one sample in a study of CD8 T cells in ankylosing spondylitis. One entry per CDR3 protein, called by TCRdb with MiXCR from the 5' RACE reads. The table has about 39,000 distinct CDR3 sequences, approximately 3% seen once. Sequencing was done on a sample of blood, either unsorted or a sorted T cell fraction (not recorded which). These receptors were collected from a male donor with ankylosing spondylitis or in good health (not recorded which).

CDR3: CASSVEGHQTGELFF. The CDR3 DNA reads TGTGCCAGCAGCGTAGAGGGACACCAGACCGGGGAGCTGTTTTTT. J is TRBJ2-2 and V is TRBV9, with a tentative D call TRBD1 (6 bases). V was shortened by 0 bases and J by 5 bases, with 11 bases between the two germline ends. The CDR3 sequence is 15 residues long. Germline lookup yields CDR1 SGDLS and CDR2 YYNGEE.

Ten or more counts support this clonotype. This chain connects TRBV7-3 to TRBJ2-7; weak D call: TRBD2 (5 bases). Between the trimmed V and J ends, which lost 2 bases and 0 bases, there was a span of 17 bases. The length of the CDR3 is 17 residues. Germline-derived CDR1 and CDR2 are SGHTA and FQGTGA. The CDR3: CASSLYVRGSGSYEQYV. The CDR3 region has the DNA TGTGCCAGCAGCTTATATGTGAGAGGCAGCGGCTCCTACGAGCAGTACGTC.

This clonotype has at least ten counts. The DNA for the CDR3 is TGTGCCAGCACCGTGGGACCGGGTGTGAAAGAGACCCAGTACTTC. The encoded protein is CASTVGPGVKETQYF. The chain employs TRBV9 and TRBJ2-5, with D tentatively TRBD1 or TRBD2 (5 bases each). V lost 6 bases, J lost 3 bases, and 18 bases lay in between. Germline lookup yields CDR1 SGDLS and CDR2 YYNGEE. The CDR3 extends over 15 amino acids. The variable domain in full, completed from reference TRBV9 and TRBJ2-5, reads DSGVTQTPKHLITATGQRVTLRCSPRSGDLSVYWYQQSLDQGLQFLIQYYNGEERAKGNILERFSAQQFPDLHSELNLSSLELGDSALYFCASTVGPGVKETQYFGPGTRLLVL.

This clonotype was observed many times. The J gene is TRBJ2-7, the V gene TRBV7-3; D possibly corresponds to TRBD2 (5 bases). CDR1 and CDR2 (germline): SGHTA, FQGTGA. The CDR3 totals 12 residues. V was clipped by 4 bases and J by 3 bases, with 7 bases between them. The CDR3 here is CASSSRDYEQYV. Written as DNA, the CDR3 is TGTGCCAGCAGCTCCCGGGACTACGAGCAGTACGTC.

This clonotype was recorded at least ten times. In DNA, the CDR3 is TGTGCCAGCAGCGTAACAGGGGGCGGTAATTCACCCCTCCACTTT. Protein sequence: CASSVTGGGNSPLHF. The V call is TRBV9, the J call TRBJ1-6; 9 bases map to TRBD1. From germline, CDR1 is SGDLS and CDR2 YYNGEE. V lost 1 base and J lost 6; bases outside the gene matches: 2. The CDR3 runs to 15 residues. The entire variable domain, with the rest obtained from reference TRBV9 and TRBJ1-6, is as follows: DSGVTQTPKHLITATGQRVTLRCSPRSGDLSVYWYQQSLDQGLQFLIQYYNGEERAKGNILERFSAQQFPDLHSELNLSSLELGDSALYFCASSVTGGGNSPLHFGNGTRLTVT.

This clonotype showed up many times. This chain joins TRBV9 and TRBJ2-1; TRBD1 matches 7 bases. The CDR3 length is 15 residues. The ends lost 2 bases at V and 7 bases at J; junction bases unmatched: 9. Germline-derived CDR1 and CDR2 are SGDLS and YYNGEE. Here the CDR3 reads CASSVGAGGTNEQFF. The DNA for the CDR3 is TGTGCCAGCAGCGTGGGGGCAGGGGGAACGAATGAGCAGTTCTTC.

This clonotype was seen at least ten times. The chain joins TRBV9 to TRBJ1-6, with a possible D match to TRBD1 (5 bases). The ends were cut back, 0 bases at V and 6 bases at J, with 16 bases in the middle. Germline CDR1 is SGDLS and CDR2 is YYNGEE. The CDR3 spans 17 residues. The CDR3 sequence is CASSVEVQGTPNSPLHF. DNA for the CDR3: TGTGCCAGCAGCGTAGAGGTCCAGGGCACCCCTAATTCACCCCTCCACTTT.

The table lists this clonotype with many counts. The chain couples TRBV9 to TRBJ1-1; D remains ambiguous. The CDR3 covers 15 residues. The ends were cut back, 4 bases at V and 5 bases at J, with 18 bases in the middle. Germline CDR1 SGDLS, CDR2 YYNGEE. The CDR3 spells CASSPVSAVRTEAFF. DNA for the CDR3: TGTGCCAGCAGCCCGGTCTCGGCTGTGCGGACTGAAGCTTTCTTT.

This clonotype was detected ten times or more. The chain carries TRBV9 and TRBJ2-5; TRBD2 matches at 9 bases. The germline V gene has CDR1 SGDLS and CDR2 YYNGEE. Germline trimming cut 0 bases from V and 4 bases from J; bases unmatched to any gene: 7. CDR3 size: 16 residues. The CDR3 DNA reads TGTGCCAGCAGCGTAGGGGGCGGGGGGGTCAGAGAGACCCAGTACTTC. Its translation is CASSVGGGGVRETQYF.

Ten or more counts support this clonotype. This chain links TRBV9 with TRBJ2-3, with D hard to call. The V end lost 1 base, the J end lost 1 base, and 13 bases lay between the germline ends. The CDR3 sequence is 16 residues long. Germline-derived CDR1 and CDR2 are SGDLS and YYNGEE. CDR3 nucleotide sequence: TGTGCCAGCAGCGTATTTGTTGGCGCGGGCACAGATACGCAGTATTTT. Its translation: CASSVFVGAGTDTQYF.

This clonotype was seen repeatedly, ten times or more. This sequence joins TRBV9 and TRBJ1-3; 8 bases map to TRBD1. The CDR3 covers 14 residues. The germline V gene has CDR1 SGDLS and CDR2 YYNGEE. Losses at the gene ends were 4 bases for V and 4 bases for J; bases not matched to a gene: 4. CDR3: CASSQQGDGNTIYF. CDR3 DNA: TGTGCCAGCAGCCAACAGGGGGACGGAAACACCATATATTTT. Combining the CDR3 with reference TRBV9 and TRBJ1-3 gives the whole variable domain DSGVTQTPKHLITATGQRVTLRCSPRSGDLSVYWYQQSLDQGLQFLIQYYNGEERAKGNILERFSAQQFPDLHSELNLSSLELGDSALYFCASSQQGDGNTIYFGEGSWLTVV.

This clonotype has a count of ten or more. The genes are TRBV9 and TRBJ2-1, with a weak D call TRBD2 (6 bases). Trimming removed 4 bases at V and 5 bases at J, with 16 bases between. The germline gives CDR1 SGDLS, CDR2 YYNGEE. The CDR3 runs to 15 residues. CDR3 sequence: CASSPQAGLNNEQFF. The CDR3 coding sequence is TGTGCCAGCAGCCCCCAAGCGGGTCTAAACAATGAGCAGTTCTTC.